The 5 T cell receptor beta chains below come from one sample, sequenced in a study of blood T cell repertoires in COVID-19. The data were produced by immunoSEQ multiplex PCR, yet TCRdb's version contains in-frame clones alone and is incomplete. The data contain about 140,000 clones, approximately 87% of them singletons. The sequenced sample consisted of peripheral blood. These receptors all come from a woman in her thirties or forties with acute or convalescent COVID-19.

J is TRBJ2-6 and V is TRBV28; a possible D gene is TRBD1 (5 bases). This CDR3 contains 16 residues. Germline assignment: CDR1 MDHEN and CDR2 SYDVKM. Trimming removed 3 bases from V and 0 bases from J, with 9 bases in between. CDR3 loop: CASSFGQLSGANVLTF. The CDR3 DNA is TGTGCCAGCAGTTTCGGACAACTCTCTGGGGCCAACGTCCTGACTTTC.

The chain has TRBV10-3 and TRBJ2-7; no reliable D call. The CDR3 covers 12 residues. Germline values: CDR1 ENHRY, CDR2 SYGVKD. Trimming shortened V by 4 bases and J by 2 bases, and 6 bases separated the two germline ends. The CDR3 DNA is TGTGCCATCAGTGCACAGCCCTACGAGCAGTACTTC. Its translation: CAISAQPYEQYF.

V gene TRBV11-2 combines with J gene TRBJ1-1, with 9 bases lining up with TRBD1. The V and J ends lost 6 bases and 4 bases, in that order; junction bases with no gene match: 12. The CDR3 is made up of 16 amino acids. Germline CDR1 SGHAT, CDR2 FQNNGV. The CDR3 bases are TGTGCCAGCAGTACTACAGGGGGCAATCCCGGCACTGAAGCTTTCTTT. As protein: CASSTTGGNPGTEAFF. Using reference TRBV11-2 and TRBJ1-1 for the parts outside the CDR3, the full variable domain is EAGVAQSPRYKIIEKRQSVAFWCNPISGHATLYWYQQILGQGPKLLIQFQNNGVVDDSQLPKDRFSAERLKGVDSTLKIQPAKLEDSAVYLCASSTTGGNPGTEAFFGQGTRLTVV.

This chain links TRBV4-2 with TRBJ1-4; D is ambiguous. Deletions cut 0 bases from V and 1 base from J, with 9 bases between. The CDR3 sequence is 16 residues long. The V gene's germline CDR1 is LGHNA and CDR2 YNFKEQ. CDR3 DNA: TGTGCCAGCAGCCAAGAAAGCGGGATAACTAATGAAAAACTGTTTTTT. Encoded protein: CASSQESGITNEKLFF.

This clone appeared a few times. This chain connects TRBV4-1 to TRBJ2-2; TRBD2 aligns across 7 bases. Germline V gene data show CDR1 as MGHRA and CDR2 as YSYEKL. V lost 0 bases to trimming and J lost 1 base; unmatched junction nucleotides: 5. CDR3 length: 17 amino acids. The DNA for the CDR3 is TGCGCCAGCAGCCAAGATAGCGGGTTCTTGAACACCGGGGAGCTGTTTTTT. Residues: CASSQDSGFLNTGELFF.